One and the same sample provided the 21 T cell receptor beta chains below, sequenced in a study of blood T cells in healthy people across ages. A second PCR of about 6 to 11 cycles used a sample-barcoded 5' primer and a J-beta primer mix. TCRdb reanalysed the 5' RACE reads using MiXCR and keeps one entry per CDR3 protein. The sample records roughly 680,000 distinct CDR3 sequences, about 21% being singletons. The sequenced sample consisted of blood. These receptors were taken from a man aged 65 to 79 in good health.

V is TRBV20-1 and J is TRBJ1-2; the D is unclear. Germline values: CDR1 DFQATT, CDR2 SNEGSKA (reference sequence). V lost 0 bases and J lost 7, with 6 bases in between. The CDR3 runs 11 residues. CDR3 residues: CSARERVGYTF. The CDR3 coding sequence is TGCAGTGCTAGAGAAAGGGTTGGCTACACCTTC.

The rearrangement joins TRBV20-1 to TRBJ2-5; D might be TRBD1 (7 bases). V lost 6 bases and J 5 bases, leaving 25 bases between the germline ends. Germline V gene data show CDR1 as DFQATT and CDR2 as SNEGSKA (reference sequence). CDR3 length: 16 residues. Here the CDR3 DNA reads TGCAGTGCCAGGCAGGGGGGAAGGAGTATGTGGGAGACCCAGTACTTC. This codes for CSARQGGRSMWETQYF.

The V gene is TRBV9, the J gene TRBJ2-3, with TRBD2 as a possible D gene (5 bases). V shed 0 bases and J shed 1 base, with 12 bases lying between them. Germline V gives CDR1 SGDLS, CDR2 YYNGEE. CDR3 length equals 16 residues. The CDR3 is CASSVGNEGGTDTQYF. The CDR3 DNA reads TGTGCCAGCAGCGTAGGTAATGAGGGAGGCACAGATACGCAGTATTTT. Looking up the rest from reference TRBV9 and TRBJ2-3 gives the full variable domain: DSGVTQTPKHLITATGQRVTLRCSPRSGDLSVYWYQQSLDQGLQFLIQYYNGEERAKGNILERFSAQQFPDLHSELNLSSLELGDSALYFCASSVGNEGGTDTQYFGPGTRLTVL.

This clonotype occurred a few times. J is TRBJ2-5 and V is TRBV20-1, with a possible D match to TRBD2 (5 bases). CDR1 and CDR2 (germline): DFQATT, SNEGSKA (reference sequence). This CDR3 has 14 amino acids. V lost 6 bases to trimming and J lost 1 base, with 15 bases between them. CDR3 sequence: CSAPREGIQETQYF. In DNA, the CDR3 is TGCAGTGCCCCCCGCGAGGGCATCCAAGAGACCCAGTACTTC.

The V call is TRBV3-1, the J call TRBJ1-2, with unresolved D. Germline values: CDR1 LGHDT, CDR2 YNNKEL (reference sequence). The CDR3 totals 14 residues. The germline V and J ends were trimmed by 3 bases and 6 bases, with 14 bases remaining between them. The CDR3 here is CASSHSGPGDGYTF. The CDR3 bases are TGTGCCAGCAGCCATTCCGGGCCCGGTGATGGCTACACCTTC.

There are a few counts of this clonotype. The chain recombines TRBV6-2 or TRBV6-3 with TRBJ2-2; possible D gene TRBD1, 5 bases. The CDR3 runs 14 residues. Trimming cost V 8 bases and J 2 bases, with 12 bases left between them. Germline V CDR1 and CDR2: MNHEY, SVGEGT. The CDR3 loop reads CASGRDRNTGELFF. CDR3 nucleotides: TGTGCCAGCGGTCGCGACAGAAACACCGGGGAGCTGTTTTTT.

This clonotype was seen more than once but under ten times. The chain has TRBV6-2 or TRBV6-3 and TRBJ2-2; weak D call: TRBD2 (5 bases). V was shortened by 4 bases and J by 7 bases, with 10 bases between the two germline ends. The CDR3 is 13 amino acids. Per germline, CDR1 MNHEY and CDR2 SVGEGT. CDR3: CASSSAEVGELFF. The CDR3 DNA sequence: TGTGCCAGCAGTTCGGCGGAGGTCGGGGAGCTGTTTTTT.

The chain uses TRBV7-2 and TRBJ1-2, with a possible D match to TRBD1 (5 bases). CDR3 length equals 16 residues. Germline assignment: CDR1 SGHTA and CDR2 FQGNSA. The V and J ends lost 5 bases and 0 bases respectively, with 16 bases between them. Here the CDR3 DNA reads TGTGCCAGCAGCCTGTGGGGACGGGACGCTAACTATGGCTACACCTTC. Its translation: CASSLWGRDANYGYTF.

The chain employs TRBV7-9 and TRBJ1-2, with unresolved D. The V gene lost 1 base and the J gene lost 8 bases, with 11 bases spanning the gap. The CDR3 runs to 13 residues. Germline CDR1 is SEHNR and CDR2 is FQNEAQ (reference sequence). In DNA, the CDR3 is TGTGCCAGCAGCTTAGAGGTTGCAGGAGGCTACACCTTC. Residues: CASSLEVAGGYTF.

This chain joins TRBV5-6 and TRBJ2-1; 14 bases align to TRBD2. Germline V lookup: CDR1 SGHDT, CDR2 YYEEEE. The CDR3 totals 19 residues. Trimming took 1 base from V and 0 from J; bases not matched to a gene: 6. CDR3 in amino acids: CASSLLRGLAGASYNEQFF. The CDR3, as DNA: TGTGCCAGCAGCTTGCTCCGGGGACTAGCGGGGGCCTCCTACAATGAGCAGTTCTTC.

CDR3 sequence: CSASVAETQYF. The DNA for the CDR3 is TGCAGTGCTAGTGTCGCGGAGACCCAGTACTTC. V is TRBV20-1 and J is TRBJ2-5, with D hard to call. Germline-derived CDR1 and CDR2 are DFQATT and SNEGSKA (reference sequence). This CDR3 contains 11 residues. V shed 3 bases and J shed 5 bases, with 7 bases lying between them.

The rearrangement uses TRBV27 and TRBJ1-1, with a weak D call TRBD1 (5 bases). The CDR3 length is 14 residues. CDR1 and CDR2 (germline): MNHEY, SMNVEV (reference sequence). Trimming removed 5 bases from V and 1 base from J, with 11 bases in between. CDR3 DNA sequence: TGTGCCAGCAGTCGAAACGGACAGAACACTGAAGCTTTCTTT. Amino acid sequence: CASSRNGQNTEAFF.

The chain carries TRBV11-1 and TRBJ2-5; unclear D gene. The CDR3 is 17 residues long. Germline V gene data show CDR1 as SGHAT and CDR2 as FQDESV (reference sequence). V lost 5 bases to trimming and J lost 2 bases, with 21 bases between them. CDR3 protein: CASSPPPGQAKQETQYF. The CDR3 bases are TGTGCCAGCAGCCCCCCTCCCGGGCAGGCGAAACAAGAGACCCAGTACTTC.

This clonotype was seen a few times. V is TRBV9 and J is TRBJ2-5; D could derive from TRBD1 or TRBD2 (5 bases each). Trimming took 3 bases from V and 2 from J, leaving 14 bases between them. The germline V gene encodes CDR1 SGDLS and CDR2 YYNGEE. The CDR3 loop spans 15 amino acids. CDR3 protein: CASSASPGPQETQYF. The CDR3 DNA follows: TGTGCCAGCAGCGCGTCGCCGGGACCTCAAGAGACCCAGTACTTC.

The rearrangement uses TRBV29-1 and TRBJ2-7, with 13 positions matching TRBD2. After removal of 1 base from V and 2 bases from J, the junction contained 5 bases not matched to a gene. Germline V lookup: CDR1 SQVTM, CDR2 ANQGSEA. CDR3 length: 16 amino acids. The CDR3 loop reads CSVEGPGTSGTYEQYF. For the CDR3, the DNA is TGCAGCGTTGAAGGCCCGGGGACTAGCGGGACCTACGAGCAGTACTTC.

About this clonotype: Compared with germline, one end of the junction differs, possibly owing to a read error. The chain has TRBV2 and TRBJ1-1; maybe TRBD1 (5 bases). Germline V lookup: CDR1 SNHLY, CDR2 FYNNEI. The CDR3 totals 13 residues. The CDR3 nucleotides are TGTGCCGGCAGTACCACAGGGAACACTGAAGCTTTCTTT. It specifies CAGSTTGNTEAFF.

In this sample, this clonotype turned up a few times. The DNA for the CDR3 is TGTGCCAGCGGCTCGCGGACAACCTCCTATGGCTACACCTTC. Translation: CASGSRTTSYGYTF. V and J are TRBV7-2 and TRBJ1-2; a possible D gene is TRBD1 (5 bases). This CDR3 comprises 14 residues. The V gene lost 8 bases and the J gene lost 4 bases, with 17 bases spanning the gap. Per the germline V gene, CDR1 is SGHTA and CDR2 is FQGNSA.

This clonotype was recorded a few times. V gene TRBV6-5 combines with J gene TRBJ2-1; D is uncertain. V was trimmed by 0 bases and J by 0 bases, leaving 12 bases between them. Germline assignment: CDR1 MNHEY and CDR2 SVGAGI. CDR3 length: 17 residues. In nucleotides, the CDR3 is TGTGCCAGCAGTTACTCGGCGGCGGTAAGCTCCTACAATGAGCAGTTCTTC. This translates into CASSYSAAVSSYNEQFF.

This clonotype was counted a few times. V usage is TRBV20-1 and J usage is TRBJ1-2, with a weak D call TRBD1 (5 bases). V dropped 0 bases and J dropped 6 bases, with 11 bases sitting between them. The CDR3 extends over 13 amino acids. Germline CDR1 is DFQATT and CDR2 is SNEGSKA (reference sequence). CDR3: CSARDPDTDGYTF. CDR3 in DNA: TGCAGTGCTAGAGACCCGGACACGGATGGCTACACCTTC.

J is TRBJ2-5 and V is TRBV28; TRBD2 matches at 8 bases. With the DNA end fitting TRBJ2-1 better, the J assignment may be wrong. CDR1 is MDHEN and CDR2 is SYDVKM in the germline V gene. The CDR3 totals 16 residues. CDR3 coding DNA: TGTGCCAGCAGTTCAACCGGGACTAGTGGTCTCAATGAGCAGTTCTTC. This codes for CASSSTGTSGLNEQFF.

The chain joins TRBV6-6 to TRBJ2-5; D is undetermined. The CDR3 covers 12 residues. The germline V and J ends were trimmed by 5 bases and 8 bases, with 12 bases remaining between them. Germline loops: CDR1 MNHNY, CDR2 SVGAGI (reference sequence). As DNA, the CDR3 is TGTGCCAGCAGTGCCCGGGCCACTACCCAGTACTTC. Protein: CASSARATTQYF.